One and the same sample provided the 8 T cell receptor beta chains below, sequenced in a study of T cells after yellow fever vaccination (dated by TCRdb to between 2018 and 2021). The treatment or condition tag for this specimen amounts to: live attenuated yellow fever vaccine strain. Library preparation employed 5' RACE. TCRdb records Illumina HiSeq 2500 as the sequencer. TCRdb passed the public sequencing reads through fastp at Q25 and MiXCR, retaining productive beta sequences. Duplicate CDR3 protein sequences are folded into a single record with the most common DNA and genes. The sample has 450,000 to 550,000 distinct CDR3 sequences on record, 21% of them singletons. The ten top clones hold less than 20% of the sample. The sequences come from PBMCs, collected about 20 days after the first yellow fever vaccination. Receptors originate from a man aged 18 to 35 who received the YFV17D yellow fever vaccine.

This rearrangement joins TRBV18 to TRBJ2-7; 8 nucleotides agree with TRBD1. CDR1 and CDR2 from the germline V gene are KGHSH and LQKENI. The CDR3 sequence is 14 residues long. V shed 3 bases and J 3 bases; nucleotides not matched to a gene: 4. This CDR3 reads CASSPTGGIYEQYV. The CDR3 region has the DNA TGTGCCAGCTCACCTACAGGGGGTATCTACGAGCAGTACGTC.

The V and J genes are TRBV6-5 and TRBJ2-5; no clear D gene. CDR1 is MNHEY, CDR2 SVGAGI, per germline. The CDR3 contains 13 residues. V was pared by 0 bases and J by 6 bases, with 8 bases between. As DNA, the CDR3 is TGTGCCAGCAGTTACTCCACGGAGCAGACCCAGTACTTC. Its translation is CASSYSTEQTQYF.

The chain has TRBV27 and TRBJ1-2; 9 positions match TRBD1. CDR1 and CDR2 from the germline V gene are MNHEY and SMNVEV (reference sequence). After removal of 4 bases from V and 4 bases from J, the junction contained 7 bases not matched to a gene. The CDR3 length is 15 residues. CDR3 bases: TGTGCCAGCAGTTCGGGGACAGGGATCGGCTATGGCTACACCTTC. It specifies CASSSGTGIGYGYTF.

There are a few counts of this clonotype. V is TRBV29-1 and J is TRBJ1-1, with D perhaps TRBD1 (6 bases). The CDR3 loop spans 14 amino acids. Between the trimmed V and J ends, which lost 6 bases and 8 bases, there was a span of 22 bases. The V gene's germline CDR1 is SQVTM and CDR2 ANQGSEA. CDR3 in DNA: TGCAGCGTAGGGGTTTTCAGTTTCGGGGGCGAAGCTTTCTTT. Translated, it gives CSVGVFSFGGEAFF.

The chain has TRBV21-1 and TRBJ2-7; the D call of TRBD1 is as the table states it, not checked on the DNA. TRBV21-1 is listed as a pseudogene. The CDR3 covers 16 residues. CDR3 nucleotide sequence: TGTGCCAGCAGCAAAGCCCCGGGTGAGTGTTCAGGCGAGCAGTACGTC. This translates into CASSKAPGECSGEQYV.

This rearrangement joins TRBV27 to TRBJ1-2, with D unresolved. The V end was cut by 6 bases, the J end by 1 base, with 21 bases between. The CDR3 loop spans 17 amino acids. CDR1 is MNHEY, CDR2 SMNVEV, per germline (reference sequence). CDR3 residues: CASRFALTFTDNYGYTF. CDR3 in DNA: TGTGCCAGCAGATTTGCCCTCACTTTCACTGATAACTATGGCTACACCTTC.

V is TRBV29-1 and J is TRBJ2-3; 7 positions match TRBD1. J lost 0 bases, V lost 7 bases, and 4 bases had no gene match. The CDR3 is 13 residues long. Germline V gene lookup returns CDR1 SQVTM and CDR2 ANQGSEA. CDR3 nucleotides: TGCAGCGGGGACAGTAGGAGCACAGATACGCAGTATTTT. Translated: CSGDSRSTDTQYF.

This chain links TRBV4-1 with TRBJ1-2; D might be TRBD1 (5 bases). The CDR3 consists of 14 residues. Per the germline V gene, CDR1 is MGHRA and CDR2 is YSYEKL. V lost 1 base to trimming and J lost 4 bases, with 10 bases between them. CDR3 sequence reads: CASSQASGGYGYTF. The CDR3 DNA reads as TGCGCCAGCAGCCAAGCCTCCGGGGGCTATGGCTACACCTTC.